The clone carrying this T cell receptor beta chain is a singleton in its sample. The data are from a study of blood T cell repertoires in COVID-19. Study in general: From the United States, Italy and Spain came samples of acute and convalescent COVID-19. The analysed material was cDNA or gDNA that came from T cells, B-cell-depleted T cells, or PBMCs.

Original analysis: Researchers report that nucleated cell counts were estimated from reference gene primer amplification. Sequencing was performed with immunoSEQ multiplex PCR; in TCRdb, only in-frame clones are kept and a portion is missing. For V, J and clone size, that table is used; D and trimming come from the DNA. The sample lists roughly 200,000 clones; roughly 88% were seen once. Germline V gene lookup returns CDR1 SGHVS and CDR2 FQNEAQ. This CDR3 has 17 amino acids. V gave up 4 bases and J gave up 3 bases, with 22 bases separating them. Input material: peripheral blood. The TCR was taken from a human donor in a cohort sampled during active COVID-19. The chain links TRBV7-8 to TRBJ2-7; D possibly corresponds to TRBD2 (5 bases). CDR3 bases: TGTGCCAGCAGCTCCCCGCGGATGGGGAAGGAGGACTACGAGCAGTACTTC. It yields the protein CASSSPRMGKEDYEQYF.